These 17 T cell receptor beta chains originate from one sample sequenced in a study of T cell changes during pregnancy in multiple sclerosis (dated by TCRdb to about 2019). The library was obtained by the immunoSEQ multiplex PCR assay. The source is immuneACCESS, and TCRdb retained only in-frame sequences with V and J called. Part of the clones is not carried over; for the studies checked, unresolved V genes explain less than half of this, and the remainder is unexplained. This sample is represented by some 38,000 clones; roughly 93% of them were singletons. Jointly, the top ten make up about 0.4% of the sample. The sample consisted of CD4+ T cells from peripheral blood mononuclear cells, taken in the second trimester of pregnancy. The receptor source for this set is a female donor with multiple sclerosis, enrolled in a pregnancy study.

V gene TRBV13 combines with J gene TRBJ1-3, with no clear D. This CDR3 has 15 residues. V shed 1 base and J shed 9 bases, with 16 bases lying between them. Germline loops: CDR1 PRHDT, CDR2 FYEKMQ (reference sequence). This chain's CDR3 is CASSLAPLEVSTIYF. DNA for the CDR3: TGTGCCAGCAGCTTAGCCCCACTTGAGGTCAGCACCATATATTTT.

V usage is TRBV27 and J usage is TRBJ1-5, with TRBD1 as a possible D gene (5 bases). Germline CDR1 and CDR2: MNHEY and SMNVEV (reference sequence). This CDR3 is built from 13 residues. Trimming pared 7 bases from V and 11 bases from J, leaving 18 bases between. CDR3 DNA sequence: TGTGCCAGCATGGGAGTATCCGGGGGGTCCCAGCATTTT. Translation: CASMGVSGGSQHF.

This chain links TRBV18 with TRBJ1-6; D unresolved. Germline-derived CDR1 and CDR2 are KGHSH and LQKENI. V shed 6 bases and J shed 7 bases, with 16 bases lying between them. The CDR3 is 15 amino acids. The CDR3 sequence: CASSLGEGPNSPLHF. The CDR3 DNA follows: TGTGCCAGCTCCCTCGGAGAAGGCCCCAATTCACCCCTCCACTTT. Based on the CDR3 plus reference TRBV18 and TRBJ1-6, the full variable domain is NAGVMQNPRHLVRRRGQEARLRCSPMKGHSHVYWYRQLPEEGLKFMVYLQKENIIDESGMPKERFSAEFPKEGPSILRIQQVVRGDSAAYFCASSLGEGPNSPLHFGNGTRLTVT.

The J gene is TRBJ1-2, the V gene TRBV19, with a possible D match to TRBD1 (6 bases). CDR3 size: 14 residues. The V end was cut by 4 bases, the J end by 6 bases, with 15 bases between. Per the germline V gene, CDR1 is LNHDA and CDR2 is SQIVND (reference sequence). The CDR3 bases are TGTGCCAGTAGTACCCAGGCAGGGGTGGATGGCTACACCTTC. It is translated as CASSTQAGVDGYTF.

The J gene is TRBJ1-5, the V gene TRBV25-1, with 8 bases that match TRBD1. The CDR3 runs to 14 residues. V dropped 6 bases and J dropped 7; count of bases not matched to a gene: 8. Germline CDR1 MGHDK, CDR2 SYGVNS. The CDR3 sequence: CASSGTGERQPQHF. The CDR3 DNA follows: TGTGCCAGCAGCGGGACAGGAGAAAGGCAGCCCCAGCATTTT.

J is TRBJ2-1 and V is TRBV5-4, with D possibly being TRBD2 (6 bases). The germline V gene has CDR1 SGHNT and CDR2 YYREEE (reference sequence). This CDR3 contains 12 residues. The CDR3 loop reads CAGGYSYNEQFF. The CDR3 DNA reads TGTGCGGGAGGTTACTCCTACAATGAGCAGTTCTTC.

V and J are TRBV7-2 and TRBJ1-2; D not resolved. Trimming removed 4 bases at V and 2 bases at J, with 20 bases between. The CDR3 is 17 residues long. The germline V gene encodes CDR1 SGHTA and CDR2 FQGNSA. CDR3 protein: CASSSGRPGLGNYGYTF. The DNA of the CDR3 is TGTGCCAGCAGCTCCGGGAGGCCAGGACTCGGGAACTATGGCTACACCTTC.

V gene TRBV25-1 combines with J gene TRBJ2-5, with D maybe TRBD2 (5 bases). Trimming cost V 0 bases and J 5 bases, with 10 bases left between them. This CDR3 spans 14 amino acids. From germline, CDR1 is MGHDK and CDR2 SYGVNS. The CDR3 sequence is CASSEYRDLETQYF. The CDR3 bases are TGTGCCAGCAGTGAATATCGGGATCTCGAGACCCAGTACTTC. Filled out from reference TRBV25-1 and TRBJ2-5, the complete variable domain reads EADIYQTPRYLVIGTGKKITLECSQTMGHDKMYWYQQDPGMELHLIHYSYGVNSTEKGDLSSESTVSRIRTEHFPLTLESARPSHTSQYLCASSEYRDLETQYFGPGTRLLVL.

The chain joins TRBV19 to TRBJ1-4; D possibly corresponds to TRBD1 (5 bases). The CDR3 is made up of 15 amino acids. Per germline, CDR1 LNHDA and CDR2 SQIVND (reference sequence). Between the trimmed V and J ends, which lost 1 base and 3 bases, there was a span of 9 bases. CDR3 residues: CASSIAGGSNEKLFF. The DNA for the CDR3 is TGTGCCAGTAGTATAGCGGGGGGGTCTAATGAAAAACTGTTTTTT.

V gene TRBV5-1 combines with J gene TRBJ2-3; D uncertain. The V end was cut by 1 base, the J end by 0 bases, with 3 bases between. CDR3 size: 13 residues. Germline CDR1 and CDR2: SGHRS and YFSETQ. The CDR3 nucleotides read TGCGCCAGCAGCTTGCCGAGCACAGATACGCAGTATTTT. Its protein is CASSLPSTDTQYF.

The chain is built from TRBV11-1 and TRBJ2-1, with D unresolved. The CDR3 has 14 residues. The V and J ends lost 2 bases and 3 bases respectively, with 8 bases between them. Per germline, CDR1 SGHAT and CDR2 FQDESV (reference sequence). CDR3 nucleotide sequence: TGTGCCAGCAGCTTAATGGTCTACTACAATGAGCAGTTCTTC. Residues: CASSLMVYYNEQFF.

The V gene is TRBV19, the J gene TRBJ1-5; tentative D call: TRBD1 (6 bases). Trimming cost V 2 bases and J 4 bases, with 12 bases left between them. The CDR3 spans 15 residues. The germline gives CDR1 LNHDA, CDR2 SQIVND (reference sequence). CDR3 sequence reads: CASSIQGMDNQPQHF. CDR3 nucleotide sequence: TGTGCCAGTAGTATACAGGGGATGGATAATCAGCCCCAGCATTTT.

This clone was detected only a few times. The CDR3 region is CASIQDGDQPQHF. The CDR3 DNA sequence: TGTGCCAGCATTCAGGACGGGGATCAGCCCCAGCATTTT. The genes are TRBV28 and TRBJ1-5; D gene uncertain. Germline CDR1 MDHEN, CDR2 SYDVKM. This CDR3 is 13 amino acids long. V shed 7 bases and J shed 5 bases, with 12 bases lying between them.

The chain links TRBV15 to TRBJ2-7; no reliable D call. V was shortened by 2 bases and J by 3 bases, with 5 bases between the two germline ends. This CDR3 contains 12 residues. CDR1 LNHNV and CDR2 YYDKDF come from the germline V gene (reference sequence). CDR3 residues: CATSRPNYEQYF. The CDR3 region has the DNA TGTGCCACCAGCAGACCCAACTACGAGCAGTACTTC. Based on the CDR3 plus reference TRBV15 and TRBJ2-7, the full variable domain is DAMVIQNPRYQVTQFGKPVTLSCSQTLNHNVMYWYQQKSSQAPKLLFHYYDKDFNNEADTPDNFQSRRPNTSFCFLDIRSPGLGDTAMYLCATSRPNYEQYFGPGTRLTVT.

The V call is TRBV10-2, the J call TRBJ1-1, with a possible D match to TRBD1 (6 bases). Trimming took 2 bases from V and 0 from J, leaving 10 bases between them. From germline, CDR1 is WSHSY and CDR2 SAAADI. CDR3 size: 15 residues. The CDR3 DNA reads as TGCGCCAGCAGTGAGATACAGGGACTGAACACTGAAGCTTTCTTT. Translating gives CASSEIQGLNTEAFF.

The chain recombines TRBV7-7 with TRBJ2-7; 10 bases line up with TRBD1. The germline CDR1 and CDR2 sequences are SSHAT and FNYEAQ (reference sequence). The ends lost 2 bases at V and 4 bases at J; junction bases unmatched: 11. This CDR3 spans 17 amino acids. This chain's CDR3 is CASSLYSRGDRGYEQYF. In DNA form, the CDR3 reads TGTGCCAGCAGCTTATATTCGCGGGGGGACAGGGGATACGAGCAGTACTTC.

This sequence joins TRBV15 and TRBJ1-1; tentative D call: TRBD1 (6 bases). The CDR3 loop spans 13 amino acids. Trimming stripped 6 bases from V and 0 bases from J, with 8 bases between. Germline loops: CDR1 LNHNV, CDR2 YYDKDF (reference sequence). The DNA for the CDR3 is TGTGCCACCAGTGGACAGCTGAACACTGAAGCTTTCTTT. This encodes CATSGQLNTEAFF.